Below are 15 T cell receptor beta chains sequenced from a single sample in a study of T cell responses to AZD1222 COVID-19 vaccine. The protocol was immunoSEQ multiplex PCR, while the TCRdb copy is restricted to in-frame clones and leaves out a portion. The sample includes some 130,000 clones, around nine tenths of them seen just once. The sample here was peripheral blood, taken on day 0 of AZD1222 vaccination. These receptors all come from an adult in good health.

This clone was seen a single time. CDR3 in amino acids: CASSLGSPLHF. CDR3 coding DNA: TGTGCCAGCAGTCTAGGGTCACCCCTCCACTTT. This sequence joins TRBV6-2 or TRBV6-3 and TRBJ1-6; D not resolved. In germline, CDR1 is MNHEY, CDR2 SVGEGT. The CDR3 spans 11 residues. Between the trimmed V and J ends, which lost 5 bases and 10 bases, there was a span of 6 bases.

The chain joins TRBV19 to TRBJ1-5, with no clear D. The V end was cut by 3 bases, the J end by 0 bases, with 9 bases between. This CDR3 is 15 amino acids long. The V gene's germline CDR1 is LNHDA and CDR2 SQIVND (reference sequence). The CDR3 spells CASSMVDRSNQPQHF. The CDR3 DNA sequence: TGTGCCAGTAGTATGGTGGACCGTAGCAATCAGCCCCAGCATTTT.

This clone was counted once. The chain recombines TRBV9 with TRBJ2-2, with D perhaps assigned TRBD1 or TRBD2 (5 bases each). The germline CDR1 and CDR2 sequences are SGDLS and YYNGEE. Trimming removed 0 bases at V and 7 bases at J, with 10 bases between. CDR3 length: 14 residues. The CDR3 spells CASSVAGHVGELFF. The DNA for the CDR3 is TGTGCCAGCAGCGTAGCGGGGCATGTCGGGGAGCTGTTTTTT.

CDR3 protein: CASSPRTHLNSPLHF. The CDR3, as DNA: TGTGCCAGCAGCCCCCGGACACATCTAAATTCACCCCTCCACTTT. The chain has TRBV6-5 and TRBJ1-6, with D possibly TRBD1 on 5 matching bases. CDR1 is MNHEY, CDR2 SVGAGI, per germline. This CDR3 region has 15 residues. Trimming removed 6 bases at V and 7 bases at J, with 16 bases between.

V and J are TRBV7-9 and TRBJ1-5; TRBD1 is a possible D gene (6 bases). Germline CDR1 reads SEHNR; CDR2 reads FQNEAQ (reference sequence). Trimming cost V 2 bases and J 0 bases, with 14 bases left between them. The CDR3 extends over 17 amino acids. CDR3 in DNA: TGTGCCAGCAGCTTATGGGAAGGGGACACTAGCAATCAGCCCCAGCATTTT. Residues: CASSLWEGDTSNQPQHF.

The chain recombines TRBV12-5 with TRBJ1-2, with TRBD1 identical over 8 bases. Germline V CDR1 and CDR2: LGHNT, FRNRAP. This CDR3 has 17 residues. With V trimmed by 1 base and J by 0 bases, 7 bases remained unmatched. CDR3 residues: CASGLERTGRANYGYTF. In DNA form, the CDR3 reads TGTGCTAGTGGTTTGGAAAGGACAGGGAGAGCTAACTATGGCTACACCTTC. Based on the CDR3 plus reference TRBV12-5 and TRBJ1-2, the full variable domain is DARVTQTPRHKVTEMGQEVTMRCQPILGHNTVFWYRQTMMQGLELLAYFRNRAPLDDSGMPKDRFSAEMPDATLATLKIQPSEPRDSAVYFCASGLERTGRANYGYTFGSGTRLTVV.

As DNA, the CDR3 is TGTGCCAGCAGCGTAGTCTCTAGCGGGGGGCCCGCTAAAGAGACCCAGTACTTC. Translation gives CASSVVSSGGPAKETQYF. This sequence joins TRBV9 and TRBJ2-5; 11 nucleotides match TRBD2. V lost 0 bases and J lost 3; bases outside the gene matches: 10. Germline loops: CDR1 SGDLS, CDR2 YYNGEE. The CDR3 is 18 amino acids. Supplemented by reference TRBV9 and TRBJ2-5, the full variable domain reads DSGVTQTPKHLITATGQRVTLRCSPRSGDLSVYWYQQSLDQGLQFLIQYYNGEERAKGNILERFSAQQFPDLHSELNLSSLELGDSALYFCASSVVSSGGPAKETQYFGPGTRLLVL.

V is TRBV27 and J is TRBJ1-2; 7 bases agree with TRBD1. With 0 bases clipped from V and 5 bases from J, the junction kept 6 bases outside the gene matches. The length of the CDR3 is 15 residues. Germline V gene data show CDR1 as MNHEY and CDR2 as SMNVEV (reference sequence). The CDR3 loop is CASSLSGTEYYGYTF. CDR3 nucleotides: TGTGCCAGCAGTTTATCCGGGACAGAGTATTATGGCTACACCTTC.

V is TRBV19 and J is TRBJ2-1; 15 bases are shared with TRBD2. The CDR3 covers 16 residues. Looked up from germline, CDR1 is LNHDA and CDR2 is SQIVND (reference sequence). V was clipped by 7 bases and J by 2 bases; unmatched bases: 3. The CDR3 DNA reads as TGTGCCAGTACCAGGACTAGCGGGGGGGCCTACAATGAGCAGTTCTTC. The encoded protein is CASTRTSGGAYNEQFF.

The chain links TRBV7-9 to TRBJ2-1; 9 bases agree with TRBD1. The V segment lost 4 bases and the J segment 7 bases; nucleotides outside the gene matches: 8. The CDR3 length is 15 residues. Germline values: CDR1 SEHNR, CDR2 FQNEAQ (reference sequence). The CDR3 sequence: CASSSGTGITNEQFF. The CDR3 region has the DNA TGTGCCAGCAGCTCCGGGACAGGGATTACAAATGAGCAGTTCTTC.

The CDR3 protein is CASSFPPMGAGANVLTF. The CDR3 nucleotides read TGTGCCAGCAGCTTCCCCCCGATGGGTGCTGGGGCCAACGTCCTGACTTTC. V is TRBV7-9 and J is TRBJ2-6; D is ambiguous. This CDR3 region has 17 residues. In germline, CDR1 is SEHNR, CDR2 FQNEAQ (reference sequence). Trimming removed 3 bases at V and 2 bases at J, with 14 bases between.

The chain joins TRBV5-6 to TRBJ1-2; D uncertain. Trimming took off 3 bases at V and 1 base at J, with 7 bases between the two ends. The CDR3 consists of 13 residues. Germline V CDR1 and CDR2: SGHDT, YYEEEE. CDR3 nucleotides: TGTGCCAGCAGCTCCCGGGGTAACTATGGCTACACCTTC. The encoded protein is CASSSRGNYGYTF.

This chain connects TRBV6-2 or TRBV6-3 to TRBJ1-1, with a possible D match to TRBD1 (6 bases). The V end lost 7 bases, the J end lost 3 bases, and 12 bases lay between the germline ends. The CDR3 runs to 13 residues. CDR1 is MNHEY and CDR2 is SVGEGT in the germline V gene. CDR3 region: CASTPGGYTEAFF. As DNA, the CDR3 is TGTGCCAGCACCCCCGGGGGCTACACTGAAGCTTTCTTT.

The rearrangement joins TRBV18 to TRBJ1-6; D not resolved. The CDR3 totals 16 residues. The V gene lost 2 bases and the J gene lost 8 bases, with 16 bases spanning the gap. Germline CDR1 KGHSH, CDR2 LQKENI. Here the CDR3 reads CASSPSNPYGYSPLHF. The CDR3 DNA is TGTGCCAGCTCACCATCGAACCCCTACGGGTATTCACCCCTCCACTTT.

The gene calls are TRBV9 and TRBJ1-1; the D gene is possibly TRBD1 (5 bases). Germline V gives CDR1 SGDLS, CDR2 YYNGEE. The CDR3 contains 13 residues. Trimming removed 3 bases from V and 5 bases from J, with 11 bases in between. The CDR3: CASSEPRDTEAFF. The CDR3 DNA reads TGTGCCAGCAGCGAGCCCAGGGATACTGAAGCTTTCTTT. Full variable domain (missing parts from reference TRBV9 and TRBJ1-1): DSGVTQTPKHLITATGQRVTLRCSPRSGDLSVYWYQQSLDQGLQFLIQYYNGEERAKGNILERFSAQQFPDLHSELNLSSLELGDSALYFCASSEPRDTEAFFGQGTRLTVV.